This entry lists 16 T cell receptor beta chains sequenced from one sample in a study of blood T cells in healthy people across ages. Combining a sample-barcoded 5' primer with a J-beta primer mix, a second PCR ran for roughly 7 to 11 cycles. TCRdb re-called the 5' RACE reads through MiXCR, storing one row per CDR3 protein. Altogether 1.5 million to 2 million distinct CDR3 sequences are present, under 30% being singletons, with the ten largest covering 7.7%. The specimen was blood. All receptors derive from a woman in her 30s in good health.

This clonotype turned up a few times. V gene TRBV6-1 combines with J gene TRBJ1-5, with 7 bases that match TRBD1. Per the germline V gene, CDR1 is MNHNS and CDR2 is SASEGT. The CDR3 totals 14 residues. The V and J ends lost 8 bases and 4 bases, in that order; junction bases with no gene match: 8. This CDR3 is CASRFPGGNQPQHF. The DNA of the CDR3 is TGTGCCAGCCGGTTTCCAGGGGGAAATCAGCCCCAGCATTTT.

This clonotype was seen more than once but under ten times. This chain joins TRBV2 and TRBJ1-5, with D tentatively TRBD1 (5 bases). Germline V gene lookup returns CDR1 SNHLY and CDR2 FYNNEI. Trimming left V 0 bases short and J 2 bases short, with 11 bases between. The CDR3 contains 16 residues. The CDR3 sequence: CASSEAIGQGNQPQHF. Written as DNA, the CDR3 is TGTGCCAGCAGTGAAGCGATTGGACAAGGCAATCAGCCCCAGCATTTT.

A word on this clonotype: This may arise from a read error, as a much more abundant clone is one base away. This chain connects TRBV2 to TRBJ2-5, with 7 bases aligning to TRBD2. CDR3 length: 12 amino acids. CDR1 SNHLY and CDR2 FYNNEI come from the germline V gene. The V segment lost 6 bases and the J segment 11 bases; nucleotides outside the gene matches: 9. DNA for the CDR3: TGTGCCAGCAGACTTCTAGCGGATGAGCAGTACTTC. This codes for CASRLLADEQYF. Based on the CDR3 plus reference TRBV2 and TRBJ2-5, the full variable domain is EPEVTQTPSHQVTQMGQEVILRCVPISNHLYFYWYRQILGQKVEFLVSFYNNEISEKSEIFDDQFSVERPDGSNFTLKIRSTKLEDSAMYFCASRLLADEQYFGPGTRLLVL.

The rearrangement links TRBV5-5 to TRBJ1-1; weak D call: TRBD1 (5 bases). Trimming shortened V by 4 bases and J by 0 bases, and 13 bases separated the two germline ends. The V gene's germline CDR1 is SGHKS and CDR2 YYEKEE (reference sequence). The CDR3 has 15 residues. The CDR3 spells CASSGMGRLNTEAFF. DNA for the CDR3: TGTGCCAGCAGCGGAATGGGACGGCTGAACACTGAAGCTTTCTTT.

The chain combines TRBV6-1 with TRBJ2-2; 9 bases match TRBD2. CDR1 and CDR2 (germline): MNHNS, SASEGT. Trimming took 6 bases from V and 6 from J; bases not matched to a gene: 14. The CDR3 is 17 residues long. The CDR3 bases are TGTGCCAGCAGCCGTTGGGGAATGAGACTAGCGGCCGGGGAGCTGTTTTTT. This encodes CASSRWGMRLAAGELFF.

The rearrangement links TRBV5-1 to TRBJ1-1; TRBD1 is a possible D gene (6 bases). Germline V gene data show CDR1 as SGHRS and CDR2 as YFSETQ. Trimming pared 6 bases from V and 5 bases from J, leaving 8 bases between. CDR3 length: 11 residues. The DNA of the CDR3 is TGCGCCAGCAAGGGGGAGACTGAAGCTTTCTTT. It yields the protein CASKGETEAFF.

This chain uses TRBV27 with TRBJ2-7, with 8 positions matching TRBD2. The CDR3 runs 17 residues. V was clipped by 6 bases and J by 1 base; unmatched bases: 14. Germline-derived CDR1 and CDR2 are MNHEY and SMNVEV (reference sequence). The CDR3 DNA follows: TGTGCCAGCAGCCAGAGGACGGTAGCGGGACCTTCCTACGAGCAGTACTTC. Its translation is CASSQRTVAGPSYEQYF.

This clonotype was recorded at least ten times. CDR3: CASSIPGTVVASTDTQYF. Here the CDR3 DNA reads TGTGCCAGCAGTATTCCCGGGACAGTTGTGGCAAGCACAGATACGCAGTATTTT. J is TRBJ2-3 and V is TRBV28; 7 nucleotides line up with TRBD1. Trimming removed 5 bases from V and 0 bases from J; junction bases left unmatched: 14. Looked up from germline, CDR1 is MDHEN and CDR2 is SYDVKM. The CDR3 runs to 18 residues. The full variable domain, its missing parts supplied by reference TRBV28 and TRBJ2-3, is DVKVTQSSRYLVKRTGEKVFLECVQDMDHENMFWYRQDPGLGLRLIYFSYDVKMKEKGDIPEGYSVSREKKERFSLILESASTNQTSMYLCASSIPGTVVASTDTQYFGPGTRLTVL.

The gene calls are TRBV6-5 and TRBJ2-2; 12 nucleotides match TRBD2. The V gene end was trimmed by 0 bases and the J gene end by 2 bases; junction bases not matched to a gene: 7. The CDR3 runs 19 residues. Looked up from germline, CDR1 is MNHEY and CDR2 is SVGAGI. The CDR3, as DNA: TGTGCCAGCAGTTACTCCCGGACTAGCGGGAATAGTAACACCGGGGAGCTGTTTTTT. This gives the protein CASSYSRTSGNSNTGELFF.

This clonotype has just a few counts. A much bigger clone sits one base away, suggesting this may be a read error. CDR3 nucleotide sequence: TGTGCCAGCAGTTACCTCAGGGCCGCTAACACAGATACGCAGTATTTT. Protein sequence: CASSYLRAANTDTQYF. The chain recombines TRBV6-5 with TRBJ2-3; TRBD1 is a possible D gene (5 bases). Germline values: CDR1 MNHEY, CDR2 SVGAGI. The CDR3 is 16 residues long. V was pared by 2 bases and J by 2 bases, with 14 bases between.

V and J are TRBV30 and TRBJ2-1, with D perhaps matching TRBD1 (6 bases). The CDR3 consists of 16 residues. Germline V CDR1 and CDR2: GTSNPN, SVGIG (reference sequence). V lost 0 bases, J lost 0 bases, and 12 bases lay in between. This chain's CDR3 is CAWSVRGFSSYNEQFF. CDR3 coding DNA: TGTGCCTGGAGTGTAAGGGGGTTTAGCTCCTACAATGAGCAGTTCTTC.

The rearrangement links TRBV9 to TRBJ2-3; D not resolved. Germline CDR1 reads SGDLS; CDR2 reads YYNGEE. The ends were cut back, 0 bases at V and 2 bases at J, with 10 bases in the middle. The length of the CDR3 is 15 residues. The CDR3 region has the DNA TGTGCCAGCAGCGTAGTCCCCCAGCACACAGATACGCAGTATTTT. This sequence encodes CASSVVPQHTDTQYF.

This chain uses TRBV12-3 or TRBV12-4 with TRBJ2-5; 7 bases are shared with TRBD1. The CDR3 covers 15 residues. J was trimmed by 5 bases and V by 8 bases; bases with no gene match: 14. The DNA of the CDR3 is TGTGCCAGCTCGGGTAGCAGACAGGGTGGTGAGACCCAGTACTTC. Amino acids: CASSGSRQGGETQYF.

The chain uses TRBV20-1 and TRBJ2-3, with 12 bases fitting TRBD2. The CDR3 is 18 amino acids. Trimming took 6 bases from V and 0 from J; bases not matched to a gene: 13. CDR1 DFQATT and CDR2 SNEGSKA come from the germline V gene (reference sequence). This CDR3 reads CSARSLAGGTLSTDTQYF. The CDR3 DNA sequence: TGCAGTGCCCGCTCCCTAGCGGGAGGGACACTTAGCACAGATACGCAGTATTTT.

This clonotype has a handful of counts. V is TRBV15 and J is TRBJ1-5; D not resolved. The V end was cut by 3 bases, the J end by 0 bases, with 15 bases between. The CDR3 extends over 17 amino acids. Germline V gene sequence: CDR1 LNHNV, CDR2 YYDKDF (reference sequence). This CDR3 is CATSSPGESHSNQPQHF. Here the CDR3 DNA reads TGTGCCACCAGCAGCCCTGGGGAGTCCCATAGCAATCAGCCCCAGCATTTT.

The chain couples TRBV6-1 to TRBJ1-1; D call uncertain. This CDR3 contains 13 residues. The germline V gene has CDR1 MNHNS and CDR2 SASEGT. The V end lost 2 bases, the J end lost 7 bases, and 11 bases lay between the germline ends. The CDR3 nucleotides read TGTGCCAGCAGTGAACGGTCCCGGTATGAAGCTTTCTTT. Residues: CASSERSRYEAFF.